What follows describes a single TCR beta chain. Its antigen is unidentified. This sample was taken from a study of cytomegalovirus exposure and HLA in healthy donors. Regarding the study as a whole: Per published reports, the classifier diagnosed cytomegalovirus status with high specificity and sensitivity. Associated with HLA alleles at 0.05 false discovery rate in a later analysis were 16,951 TCR beta sequences.

60 Vbeta and 13 Jbeta primers were used in PCR. Profiling relied on immunoSEQ multiplex PCR, and the TCRdb table lists in-frame clones only, not all of them. This sample has fewer than 300,000 clones, with under 90% found just once. Sequencing used PBMCs. The source is a girl under 10 years old in good health and CMV-seronegative.

The CDR3, as DNA: TGCAGCGTTGCTTTTAGGGGACAGTTTAATGAAAAACTGTTTTTT. Its translation is CSVAFRGQFNEKLFF. The chain has TRBV29-1 and TRBJ1-4; 7 bases align to TRBD1. The CDR3 runs 15 residues. V lost 4 bases to trimming and J lost 4 bases; unmatched junction nucleotides: 9. CDR1 SQVTM and CDR2 ANQGSEA come from the germline V gene.